A single sample gave rise to the 14 T cell receptor beta chains below, sequenced in a study of T cells in women clearing cervical HPV infection. Only in-frame clones appear in the TCRdb table, and some are missing; sequencing was by immunoSEQ multiplex PCR. The sample totals tens of thousands of clones. Sequenced material: blood buffy coat. The receptor set was obtained from a woman between 18 and 75 years old with a cervical HPV16 infection that either progressed to CIN3+ or cleared (not recorded which).

The covered CDR3 bases are TGTGCCAGCAGTGCCGTCGGGGGAGAACGACAGCCC. Translating gives CASSAVGGERQP. The whole CDR3 is CASSAVGGERQPQHF. V and J are TRBV6-1 and TRBJ1-5, with a possible D match to TRBD1 (5 bases). The missing CDR3 end, 3 residues past where the read stops, is filled in from the germline J gene. Germline CDR1 reads MNHNS; CDR2 reads SASEGT. With 4 bases removed from V and 7 bases from J, the gap between germline ends came to 17 bases. The CDR3 contains 15 residues.

Of note for this clone: The read ends 3 residues shy of where the CDR3 ends; the end is completed using the germline J gene. The chain combines TRBV19 with TRBJ2-3; perhaps TRBD1 as D (6 bases). The CDR3 has 13 amino acids. CDR1 is LNHDA, CDR2 SQIVND, per germline (reference sequence). The sequenced part of the CDR3 DNA is TGTGCCAGTAGTGTACAGGGCTACCAGCCG. Its translation is CASSVQGYQP. In full, the CDR3 reads CASSVQGYQPQYF.

On this clone itself: The read comes to an end 3 residues before the CDR3 does, leaving the germline J gene to fill in the end. J is TRBJ2-3 and V is TRBV20-1, with 10 bases identical to TRBD1. This CDR3 contains 16 residues. V dropped 1 base and J dropped 0; count of bases not matched to a gene: 4. Looked up from germline, CDR1 is DFQATT and CDR2 is SNEGSKA (reference sequence). The part of the CDR3 DNA that was read is TGCAGTGCTAGAGGCGGACAGGGGGGTAGCACAGATACG. It encodes CSARGGQGGSTDT. The full CDR3 reads CSARGGQGGSTDTQYF.

A word on this clone: Read coverage stops 3 residues before the CDR3 terminus; the germline J gene supplies the remainder. This chain connects TRBV7-3 to TRBJ1-6; 7 nucleotides align to TRBD1. The germline gives CDR1 SGHTA, CDR2 FQGTGA. The CDR3 sequence is 14 residues long. The V segment lost 5 bases and the J segment 7 bases; nucleotides outside the gene matches: 5. CDR3 bases read: TGTGCCAGCAGCCGGGGACAGATGAATTCACCC. It specifies CASSRGQMNSP. The full CDR3 protein reads CASSRGQMNSPLHF. Combining the CDR3 with reference TRBV7-3 and TRBJ1-6 gives the whole variable domain GAGVSQTPSNKVTEKGKYVELRCDPISGHTALYWYRQSLGQGPEFLIYFQGTGAADDSGLPNDRFFAVRPEGSVSTLKIQRTERGDSAVYLCASSRGQMNSPLHFGNGTRLTVT.

A remark on this clone: Coverage ceases 3 residues before the CDR3 finishes, and the germline J gene fills in the end. The chain employs TRBV5-6 and TRBJ2-3; D is possibly TRBD2 (7 bases). Germline-derived CDR1 and CDR2 are SGHDT and YYEEEE. CDR3 length: 14 amino acids. The covered CDR3 bases are TGTGCCAGCAGCTTCGGGGGGCGAAATCAGCCG. This encodes CASSFGGRNQP. The whole CDR3 sequence reads CASSFGGRNQPQYF.

Comment on this clone: The read comes to an end 3 residues before the CDR3 does, leaving the germline J gene to fill in the end. V gene TRBV10-3 combines with J gene TRBJ2-5; tentatively, D is TRBD2 (6 bases). CDR1 is ENHRY and CDR2 is SYGVKD in the germline V gene. The V end was cut by 10 bases, the J end by 0 bases, with 12 bases between. The CDR3 is made up of 13 amino acids. The CDR3 DNA, read in part, is TGTGCCAGCGGCCGGGGGTACCAAGAGACC. Its translation: CASGRGYQET. From start to end, the CDR3 is CASGRGYQETQYF.

This CDR3 reads CASSPGQGNQPQHF. The DNA read from the CDR3 is TGTGCCAGCTCCCCCGGACAGGGAAATCAGCCC. The V call is TRBV18, the J call TRBJ1-5; 8 nucleotides align to TRBD1. The read is 3 residues too short to cover the CDR3 end, so that end is filled in from the germline J gene. Germline CDR1 and CDR2: KGHSH and LQKENI. CDR3 length: 14 residues. The V and J ends lost 6 bases and 4 bases, in that order; junction bases with no gene match: 5.

CDR3 protein: CASSMIIGQNNEQFF. The sequenced part of the CDR3 DNA is TGTGCCAGTAGTATGATTATCGGACAGAACAATGAG. J is TRBJ2-1 and V is TRBV19, with D perhaps TRBD1 (6 bases). The read ends 3 residues early relative to the CDR3; the germline J gene fills the gap. The germline V gene has CDR1 LNHDA and CDR2 SQIVND (reference sequence). This CDR3 contains 15 residues. V lost 3 bases and J 5 bases, leaving 14 bases between the germline ends.

As for this clone: The read ends 3 residues before the CDR3 terminus; that terminus is restored from the germline J gene. The chain has TRBV2 and TRBJ1-1; the D gene is possibly TRBD1 (5 bases). The V and J ends lost 5 bases and 7 bases respectively, with 8 bases between them. Germline V gives CDR1 SNHLY, CDR2 FYNNEI. The length of the CDR3 is 11 residues. CDR3 amino acids: CASSITGEAFF. The CDR3 bases that were read are TGTGCCAGCAGTATAACAGGTGAA.

On this clone: From the germline J gene comes the end of the CDR3, since the read stops 3 residues before it. Other DNA sequences in this sample translate to the same CDR3. The J gene is TRBJ1-3, the V gene TRBV19; possible D gene TRBD1, 5 bases. Germline CDR1 reads LNHDA; CDR2 reads SQIVND (reference sequence). V was cut by 2 bases and J by 2 bases, with 7 bases left in between. This CDR3 has 14 amino acids. CDR3 bases read: TGTGCCAGTAGTATACAGACAGCTGGAAACACC. Amino acid sequence: CASSIQTAGNT. The CDR3 in full is CASSIQTAGNTIYF.

Concerning this clone: The read ends 3 residues shy of where the CDR3 ends; the end is completed using the germline J gene. The chain combines TRBV13 with TRBJ2-5; the match to TRBD2 covers 14 bases. The germline gives CDR1 PRHDT, CDR2 FYEKMQ (reference sequence). This CDR3 region has 16 residues. V dropped 5 bases and J dropped 5; count of bases not matched to a gene: 7. The CDR3 sequence: CASSKTSGRAVETQYF. The sequenced part of the CDR3 DNA is TGTGCCAGCAGCAAGACTAGCGGGAGGGCCGTTGAGACC.

In the case of this clone: The sequenced fragment ends 3 residues before the CDR3 boundary, so the rest is inferred from the germline J gene. The chain has TRBV5-1 and TRBJ1-5; D might be TRBD1 (5 bases). The CDR3 is 15 amino acids. The germline V and J ends were trimmed by 0 bases and 4 bases, with 11 bases remaining between them. Germline V CDR1 and CDR2: SGHRS, YFSETQ. CDR3 DNA (partial): TGCGCCAGCAGCTTGGGTCCGGAGGGGAATCAGCCC. Protein: CASSLGPEGNQP. The whole CDR3 region reads CASSLGPEGNQPQHF.

On this clone itself: The observed sequence ends 3 residues before the CDR3 terminus, with the missing tail filled in from the germline J gene. This sequence joins TRBV18 and TRBJ2-1; possible D gene TRBD1, 6 bases. The germline CDR1 and CDR2 sequences are KGHSH and LQKENI. With 3 bases removed from V and 9 bases from J, the gap between germline ends came to 24 bases. The CDR3 runs to 17 residues. Incomplete CDR3 DNA: TGTGCCAGCTCACCCACCTTTTCAATACAGGGATGGAGTGAG. Protein sequence: CASSPTFSIQGWSE. The CDR3 reads in full as CASSPTFSIQGWSEQFF. The complete variable domain, with remaining parts taken from reference TRBV18 and TRBJ2-1, reads NAGVMQNPRHLVRRRGQEARLRCSPMKGHSHVYWYRQLPEEGLKFMVYLQKENIIDESGMPKERFSAEFPKEGPSILRIQQVVRGDSAAYFCASSPTFSIQGWSEQFFGPGTRLTVL.

CDR3 sequence reads: CSATEKGYLYEQYF. CDR3 DNA, as far as it was read: TGCAGTGCTACGGAGAAGGGCTATCTCTACGAG. V gene TRBV20-1 combines with J gene TRBJ2-7; unclear D gene. The CDR3 end lies 3 residues beyond the end of the read and is filled in from the germline J gene. V gave up 4 bases and J gave up 3 bases, with 16 bases separating them. CDR3 length: 14 residues. CDR1 DFQATT and CDR2 SNEGSKA come from the germline V gene (reference sequence).